The 24 T cell receptor beta chains listed next were all sequenced from one sample in a study of response to subunit inactivated influenza vaccine. One entry per CDR3 protein, called by TCRdb with MiXCR from the RT-PCR reads. The repertoire includes under 950,000 distinct CDR3 sequences, approximately 22% of them detected once, and roughly 10% sits in the top ten. This material consisted of PBMCs from blood, taken roughly 5 days after vaccination. The origin of the receptors is a man in his fifties who received an inactivated influenza vaccine.

This clonotype was observed a handful of times. This chain connects TRBV6-5 to TRBJ2-7; D uncertain. CDR3 length equals 16 residues. Per the germline V gene, CDR1 is MNHEY and CDR2 is SVGAGI. The V gene lost 0 bases and the J gene lost 0 bases, with 12 bases spanning the gap. The CDR3 DNA sequence: TGTGCCAGCAGTTACTCGTCGGAATTTTCCTCCTACGAGCAGTACTTC. Translating gives CASSYSSEFSSYEQYF.

This clonotype was detected only a few times. This chain links TRBV7-2 with TRBJ1-4; D is perhaps TRBD1 (5 bases). Trimming took off 5 bases at V and 7 bases at J, with 17 bases between the two ends. This CDR3 region has 15 residues. Per the germline V gene, CDR1 is SGHTA and CDR2 is FQGNSA. This CDR3 is CASSSQRGAAEKLFF. In nucleotides, the CDR3 is TGTGCCAGCAGCAGCCAAAGGGGCGCCGCTGAAAAACTGTTTTTT.

The J gene is TRBJ1-2, the V gene TRBV4-3; D gene unclear. The ends were cut back, 0 bases at V and 1 base at J, with 12 bases in the middle. The CDR3 has 16 amino acids. CDR1 and CDR2 from the germline V gene are LGHNA and YSLEER. CDR3 nucleotide sequence: TGCGCCAGCAGCCAAGATGAGGCAACGCTTAACTATGGCTACACCTTC. Amino acids: CASSQDEATLNYGYTF.

The table lists this clonotype with many counts. The chain links TRBV6-6 to TRBJ2-1, with D uncertain. This CDR3 is built from 12 residues. The V end was cut by 3 bases, the J end by 7 bases, with 7 bases between. CDR1 and CDR2 from the germline V gene are MNHNY and SVGAGI (reference sequence). CDR3 region: CASSYRVNEQFF. CDR3 DNA: TGTGCCAGCAGTTATAGGGTTAATGAGCAGTTCTTC.

The chain employs TRBV20-1 and TRBJ1-5; 8 nucleotides agree with TRBD1. The CDR3 totals 21 residues. Unmatched junction bases numbered 23, after V lost 0 bases and J lost 4 bases. Germline V gene sequence: CDR1 DFQATT, CDR2 SNEGSKA (reference sequence). The CDR3 DNA follows: TGCAGTGCTAGAGATTGGGGCAGGGGGCAAGGGCAGCGGTCGGTAAATCAGCCCCAGCATTTT. Its protein is CSARDWGRGQGQRSVNQPQHF.

This clonotype showed up just a few times. V and J are TRBV6-2 or TRBV6-3 and TRBJ2-7; 13 bases agree with TRBD2. The CDR3 contains 19 residues. Unmatched junction bases numbered 14, after V lost 6 bases and J lost 0 bases. Germline CDR1 reads MNHEY; CDR2 reads SVGEGT. Written as DNA, the CDR3 is TGTGCCAGCAGCTCCCCCCCGGGACTAGCGGGACTGAGCTCCTACGAGCAGTACTTC. It yields the protein CASSSPPGLAGLSSYEQYF.

This clonotype has a handful of counts. The V call is TRBV30, the J call TRBJ2-5; possibly TRBD1 or TRBD2 for D (5 bases each). This CDR3 spans 15 amino acids. In germline, CDR1 is GTSNPN, CDR2 SVGIG (reference sequence). V lost 5 bases and J 0 bases, leaving 16 bases between the germline ends. CDR3 amino acids: CAWGSAGAYQETQYF. CDR3 sequence (DNA): TGTGCCTGGGGCTCGGCCGGGGCGTACCAAGAGACCCAGTACTTC.

This clonotype has more than one count but fewer than ten. CDR3 region: CASSFAGQGVFGNSPLHF. For the CDR3, the DNA is TGTGCCAGCAGTTTCGCGGGACAGGGGGTGTTCGGTAATTCACCCCTCCACTTT. This chain joins TRBV27 and TRBJ1-6; 11 bases are shared with TRBD1. Germline CDR1 reads MNHEY; CDR2 reads SMNVEV (reference sequence). The V segment lost 3 bases and the J segment 6 bases; nucleotides outside the gene matches: 10. The CDR3 extends over 18 amino acids.

This CDR3 reads CASSPTITDTQYF. The CDR3 DNA follows: TGTGCCAGCAGTCCAACGATCACAGATACGCAGTATTTT. V gene TRBV6-1 combines with J gene TRBJ2-3; D remains ambiguous. Trimming took 5 bases from V and 2 from J, leaving 8 bases between them. There are 13 residues in the CDR3. The germline CDR1 and CDR2 sequences are MNHNS and SASEGT.

The chain couples TRBV6-4 to TRBJ2-3; tentatively, D is TRBD1 (6 bases). The CDR3 runs to 15 residues. V was pared by 4 bases and J by 2 bases, with 13 bases between. Germline-derived CDR1 and CDR2 are MRHNA and SNTAGT. CDR3 residues: CASSATGTNTDTQYF. CDR3 sequence (DNA): TGTGCCAGCAGTGCAACAGGGACCAACACAGATACGCAGTATTTT.

The table lists this clonotype with a few counts. This chain uses TRBV7-9 with TRBJ2-1; D uncertain. V lost 0 bases and J 9 bases, leaving 15 bases between the germline ends. Germline V lookup: CDR1 SEHNR, CDR2 FQNEAQ (reference sequence). This CDR3 spans 15 amino acids. This CDR3 is CASSLAVLGPPEQFF. CDR3 nucleotide sequence: TGTGCCAGCAGCTTAGCGGTCCTAGGCCCGCCTGAGCAGTTCTTC.

The chain couples TRBV6-5 to TRBJ1-6; D possibly corresponds to TRBD1 (5 bases). CDR1 MNHEY and CDR2 SVGAGI come from the germline V gene. V lost 2 bases and J lost 4, with 15 bases in between. CDR3 length equals 17 residues. The CDR3: CASSYESLGAYNSPLHF. CDR3 sequence (DNA): TGTGCCAGCAGTTACGAATCGTTAGGGGCTTATAATTCACCCCTCCACTTT.

The chain employs TRBV28 and TRBJ1-5; possibly TRBD1 for D (6 bases). V gave up 8 bases and J gave up 0 bases, with 8 bases separating them. The length of the CDR3 is 13 residues. Germline values: CDR1 MDHEN, CDR2 SYDVKM. The CDR3 loop is CASGQPSNQPQHF. In DNA, the CDR3 is TGTGCCAGCGGACAGCCTAGCAATCAGCCCCAGCATTTT.

The V gene is TRBV23-1, the J gene TRBJ1-1; D unresolved. Being an ORF, TRBV23-1 has a function that is uncertain. The ends were cut back, 0 bases at V and 0 bases at J, with 8 bases in the middle. The CDR3 extends over 15 amino acids. CDR3 region: CASSQSEGLNTEAFF. Here the CDR3 DNA reads TGCGCCAGCAGTCAATCAGAGGGCCTGAACACTGAAGCTTTCTTT.

The chain is built from TRBV9 and TRBJ2-5; either TRBD1 or TRBD2 may fit D (5 bases each). Germline CDR1 SGDLS, CDR2 YYNGEE. The CDR3 is 15 residues long. V gave up 4 bases and J gave up 2 bases, with 15 bases separating them. CDR3: CASSPTGTPQETQYF. The CDR3 coding sequence is TGTGCCAGCAGCCCCACCGGGACGCCACAAGAGACCCAGTACTTC.

This clonotype showed up just a few times. This chain uses TRBV15 with TRBJ2-7; D tentatively reads TRBD1 or TRBD2 (5 bases each). CDR1 and CDR2 (germline): LNHNV, YYDKDF (reference sequence). V was clipped by 4 bases and J by 6 bases, with 10 bases between them. The CDR3 spans 12 residues. CDR3 nucleotides: TGTGCCACCAGCACCCGGGGCGGCGAGCAGTACTTC. This sequence encodes CATSTRGGEQYF.

This clonotype was seen ten or more times. V usage is TRBV6-1 and J usage is TRBJ2-2, with a possible D match to TRBD2 (6 bases). The CDR3 is made up of 16 amino acids. Trimming pared 5 bases from V and 0 bases from J, leaving 13 bases between. Per germline, CDR1 MNHNS and CDR2 SASEGT. CDR3 DNA sequence: TGTGCCAGCAGTCCCCATCCGGGGGCGAACACCGGGGAGCTGTTTTTT. This codes for CASSPHPGANTGELFF.

The genes are TRBV29-1 and TRBJ2-3; 11 nucleotides agree with TRBD2. The junction had 9 bases not matched to a gene; V was cut back by 4 bases and J by 0 bases. The CDR3 has 17 amino acids. The germline V gene has CDR1 SQVTM and CDR2 ANQGSEA. In DNA, the CDR3 is TGCAGCGTTGTTCCTAGCGGGGGGTCAACCAGCACAGATACGCAGTATTTT. Translated: CSVVPSGGSTSTDTQYF.

The chain carries TRBV29-1 and TRBJ2-5; TRBD1 or TRBD2 may be the D gene (6 bases each). In germline, CDR1 is SQVTM, CDR2 ANQGSEA. Trimming took 5 bases from V and 4 from J, leaving 17 bases between them. The CDR3 loop spans 14 amino acids. In DNA, the CDR3 is TGCAGCGTTTTTAACGGGGGCTTGGTAGAGACCCAGTACTTC. Its translation: CSVFNGGLVETQYF.

The V and J genes are TRBV6-5 and TRBJ2-6, with TRBD1 identical over 10 bases. The CDR3 runs to 17 residues. Germline assignment: CDR1 MNHEY and CDR2 SVGAGI. V gave up 1 base and J gave up 2 bases; unmatched junction bases: 2. The CDR3 region has the DNA TGTGCCAGCAGTTACTGGACAGGGGGGGCTGGGGCCAACGTCCTGACTTTC. Its protein is CASSYWTGGAGANVLTF.

This clonotype was counted only a few times. This rearrangement joins TRBV20-1 to TRBJ2-5; 12 positions agree with TRBD2. With V trimmed by 0 bases and J by 4 bases, 6 bases remained unmatched. This CDR3 contains 16 residues. Germline V gives CDR1 DFQATT, CDR2 SNEGSKA (reference sequence). The CDR3 DNA is TGCAGTGCTAGAGATCGCCTAGCGGGAGGGCGAGAGACCCAGTACTTC. This sequence encodes CSARDRLAGGRETQYF.

This clonotype was detected a few times. The chain is built from TRBV6-2 or TRBV6-3 and TRBJ2-1; D tentatively fits TRBD1 or TRBD2 (5 bases each). The length of the CDR3 is 14 residues. V gave up 7 bases and J gave up 6 bases, with 16 bases separating them. CDR1 and CDR2 (germline): MNHEY, SVGEGT. The CDR3 protein is CASIRGASVNEQFF. DNA of the CDR3: TGTGCCAGCATTAGAGGGGCCTCGGTCAATGAGCAGTTCTTC.

This clonotype was counted ten times or more. The CDR3 region has the DNA TGTGCCAGCAGCTTAGCCCAAGGAGGGGGTGAGCAGTTCTTC. Translated: CASSLAQGGGEQFF. This chain joins TRBV11-2 and TRBJ2-1; possibly TRBD1 or TRBD2 for D (6 bases each). This CDR3 has 14 residues. Trimming cost V 1 base and J 9 bases, with 13 bases left between them. CDR1 is SGHAT, CDR2 FQNNGV, per germline.

This clonotype was detected only a few times. The gene calls are TRBV5-1 and TRBJ1-4, with no clear D. The CDR3 contains 14 residues. In germline, CDR1 is SGHRS, CDR2 YFSETQ. Trimming shortened V by 4 bases and J by 0 bases, and 7 bases separated the two germline ends. The CDR3 is CASSIRATNEKLFF. CDR3 coding DNA: TGCGCCAGCAGCATCAGAGCAACTAATGAAAAACTGTTTTTT.